This T cell receptor (beta chain) was identified in a study of technical replicates of blood from a handful of donors. The CDR3 has 15 residues. V shed 4 bases and J shed 1 base, with 10 bases lying between them. CDR1 MDHEN and CDR2 SYDVKM come from the germline V gene. Assay: immunoSEQ multiplex PCR; the TCRdb copy retains only in-frame clones and omits some. This sample has more than 65,000 clones, with approximately 96% found just once. The sequenced sample consisted of T cells isolated from PBMCs. The chain has TRBV28 and TRBJ2-2, with D maybe TRBD2 (6 bases). This TCR was recovered from a human donor in good health. The CDR3 bases are TGTGCCAGCAGTTGGATTAGCGGGAACACCGGGGAGCTGTTTTTT. As protein: CASSWISGNTGELFF. Drawing the rest from reference TRBV28 and TRBJ2-2, the complete variable domain is DVKVTQSSRYLVKRTGEKVFLECVQDMDHENMFWYRQDPGLGLRLIYFSYDVKMKEKGDIPEGYSVSREKKERFSLILESASTNQTSMYLCASSWISGNTGELFFGEGSRLTVL.